This T cell receptor (beta chain) was sequenced during a study of blood T cell repertoires in COVID-19. TCRdb's table, derived via immunoSEQ multiplex PCR, lists solely in-frame clones and lacks some. In the table there are a few hundred thousand clones, roughly 86% of which are singletons. This clone was seen just once. Germline values: CDR1 SGHTA, CDR2 FQGNSA. CDR3 size: 16 residues. The trim removed 1 base at V and 6 bases at J, leaving 8 bases unmatched. What was sequenced was peripheral blood. The chain combines TRBV7-2 with TRBJ2-2, with 7 bases matching TRBD2. The TCR was taken from a woman between 55 and 75 years old with COVID-19, enrolled during active disease. The DNA of the CDR3 is TGTGCCAGCAGCTTAGTTTCTCCGGGAGGTGCCGGGGAGCTGTTTTTT. Translated, it gives CASSLVSPGGAGELFF.